One and the same sample provided the 18 T cell receptor beta chains below, sequenced in a study of blood T cell repertoires in COVID-19. Assay: immunoSEQ multiplex PCR; the TCRdb copy retains only in-frame clones and omits some. The table records over 350,000 clones, roughly 92% of them present only once. Specimen: PBMCs or T cells enriched from blood (not recorded which). These TCRs come from a woman aged 40 to 50 who had been exposed to COVID-19.

The chain uses TRBV5-1 and TRBJ1-4; no clear D gene. Trimming shortened V by 2 bases and J by 3 bases, and 11 bases separated the two germline ends. CDR1 and CDR2 from the germline V gene are SGHRS and YFSETQ. The CDR3 contains 15 residues. Here the CDR3 DNA reads TGCGCCAGCAGCTTAGCGGGGAAAGCTAATGAAAAACTGTTTTTT. It translates to CASSLAGKANEKLFF.

This clone was seen just once. This chain joins TRBV11-2 and TRBJ2-3; 11 bases agree with TRBD2. CDR1 and CDR2 (germline): SGHAT, FQNNGV. V shed 0 bases, J shed 6 bases, and the junction held 5 bases outside the gene matches. The CDR3 runs to 16 residues. This CDR3 reads CASSLEGLAALDTQYF. CDR3 DNA: TGTGCCAGCAGCTTAGAGGGACTAGCGGCCCTCGATACGCAGTATTTT.

The rearrangement joins TRBV4-1 to TRBJ1-2, with D uncertain. This CDR3 region has 15 residues. V was pared by 0 bases and J by 4 bases, with 12 bases between. Germline V CDR1 and CDR2: MGHRA, YSYEKL. CDR3 sequence reads: CASSQDAGSGYGYTF. CDR3 sequence (DNA): TGCGCCAGCAGCCAAGACGCGGGATCGGGCTATGGCTACACCTTC.

In regard to this clone: At one end the junction does not follow the germline gene, possibly because of a read error. The chain uses TRBV6-2 or TRBV6-3 and TRBJ1-5; 8 nucleotides line up with TRBD1. Germline V gene data show CDR1 as MNHEY and CDR2 as SVGEGT. The CDR3 length is 16 residues. CDR3 in DNA: TGTGCCAGCAGTAACTCCGGGACAGGTGCCAATCAGCCCCAGCATTTT. Residues: CASSNSGTGANQPQHF.

The rearrangement joins TRBV5-1 to TRBJ2-3; the D gene is possibly TRBD2 (5 bases). CDR1 is SGHRS, CDR2 YFSETQ, per germline. Trimming cost V 1 base and J 1 base, with 16 bases left between them. The CDR3 consists of 17 residues. The CDR3 reads CASSLPYSAGRTDTQYF. The CDR3 DNA sequence: TGCGCCAGCAGCTTGCCGTATAGCGCTGGACGCACAGATACGCAGTATTTT.

The J gene is TRBJ2-2, the V gene TRBV4-1; 11 bases are shared with TRBD2. The CDR3 is 18 residues long. CDR1 and CDR2 from the germline V gene are MGHRA and YSYEKL. V was pared by 0 bases and J by 2 bases, with 5 bases of the junction left unmatched. Written as DNA, the CDR3 is TGCGCCAGCAGCCAAGAGAGACTAGCGGGATCTAACACCGGGGAGCTGTTTTTT. Translation: CASSQERLAGSNTGELFF.

The rearrangement uses TRBV20-1 and TRBJ1-1; no definite D call. Germline CDR1 is DFQATT and CDR2 is SNEGSKA (reference sequence). V was clipped by 3 bases and J by 0 bases, with 11 bases between them. The CDR3 has 14 amino acids. The chain's CDR3 is CSASRPEMNTEAFF. CDR3 DNA sequence: TGCAGTGCTAGTCGGCCGGAGATGAACACTGAAGCTTTCTTT.

The chain has TRBV5-6 and TRBJ1-1; D is undetermined. Germline CDR1 and CDR2: SGHDT and YYEEEE. The CDR3 extends over 15 amino acids. Deletions cut 1 base from V and 4 bases from J, with 14 bases between. The CDR3 bases are TGTGCCAGCAGCTTGAGCGGGCTACGGGTCACTGAAGCTTTCTTT. This translates into CASSLSGLRVTEAFF. The full variable domain, with the rest looked up from reference TRBV5-6 and TRBJ1-1, is DAGVTQSPTHLIKTRGQQVTLRCSPKSGHDTVSWYQQALGQGPQFIFQYYEEEERQRGNFPDRFSGHQFPNYSSELNVNALLLGDSALYLCASSLSGLRVTEAFFGQGTRLTVV.

V is TRBV6-5 and J is TRBJ2-5, with D tentatively TRBD1 (6 bases). Germline V gene data show CDR1 as MNHEY and CDR2 as SVGAGI. The CDR3 has 14 residues. Trimming took 5 bases from V and 2 from J, leaving 12 bases between them. The DNA of the CDR3 is TGTGCCAGCAGTCTGGACAGTAGGCAAGAGACCCAGTACTTC. It yields the protein CASSLDSRQETQYF.

This chain connects TRBV30 to TRBJ1-4; weak D call: TRBD1 (6 bases). The CDR3 has 15 residues. The V end lost 0 bases, the J end lost 4 bases, and 12 bases lay between the germline ends. The V gene's germline CDR1 is GTSNPN and CDR2 SVGIG (reference sequence). CDR3 loop: CAWSVGGPYNEKLFF. The CDR3 DNA sequence: TGTGCCTGGAGTGTAGGGGGTCCTTATAATGAAAAACTGTTTTTT.

This chain joins TRBV29-1 and TRBJ2-7, with D hard to call. The CDR3 covers 13 residues. The V gene's germline CDR1 is SQVTM and CDR2 ANQGSEA. The V end was cut by 4 bases, the J end by 1 base, with 11 bases between. CDR3 amino acids: CSVAGSPSYEQYF. The DNA of the CDR3 is TGCAGCGTTGCAGGTAGTCCTTCCTACGAGCAGTACTTC.

V and J are TRBV4-3 and TRBJ1-2; the D gene is possibly TRBD1 (6 bases). This CDR3 contains 13 residues. The germline gives CDR1 LGHNA, CDR2 YSLEER. The germline V and J ends were trimmed by 4 bases and 8 bases, with 14 bases remaining between them. CDR3 DNA: TGCGCCAGCAGCCGGGGCTACAGGGAGGGCTACACCTTC. Translation gives CASSRGYREGYTF.

The chain carries TRBV18 and TRBJ1-2; the D is unclear. The V and J ends lost 1 base and 8 bases respectively, with 11 bases between them. The CDR3 extends over 13 amino acids. Germline CDR1 and CDR2: KGHSH and LQKENI. In DNA form, the CDR3 reads TGTGCCAGCTCACCACTTGAGGGAAACGGCTACACCTTC. This codes for CASSPLEGNGYTF.

The chain has TRBV2 and TRBJ1-2; TRBD1 matches 7 bases. Germline V gene sequence: CDR1 SNHLY, CDR2 FYNNEI. The length of the CDR3 is 13 residues. Unmatched junction bases numbered 11, after V lost 8 bases and J lost 8 bases. In DNA, the CDR3 is TGTGCCAGCTCCCTAAAGGGGGCTCAAGGCTACACCTTC. It yields the protein CASSLKGAQGYTF.

This clone has more than one count but fewer than ten. The V and J genes are TRBV19 and TRBJ1-5, with D perhaps TRBD1 (5 bases). Trimming shortened V by 3 bases and J by 7 bases, and 16 bases separated the two germline ends. The CDR3 sequence is 15 residues long. Germline assignment: CDR1 LNHDA and CDR2 SQIVND (reference sequence). CDR3 region: CASSISGGVGQPQHF. In DNA, the CDR3 is TGTGCCAGTAGTATTTCGGGGGGGGTTGGGCAGCCCCAGCATTTT.

The gene calls are TRBV29-1 and TRBJ2-3, with D tentatively TRBD2 (5 bases). V lost 7 bases and J lost 1, with 15 bases in between. There are 14 residues in the CDR3. Looked up from germline, CDR1 is SQVTM and CDR2 is ANQGSEA. Here the CDR3 reads CSAQDLRRTDTQYF. CDR3 in DNA: TGCAGCGCCCAGGACTTACGCCGCACAGATACGCAGTATTTT.

The rearrangement joins TRBV10-2 to TRBJ1-2; no clear D gene. V was trimmed by 4 bases and J by 8 bases, leaving 11 bases between them. Germline V gives CDR1 WSHSY, CDR2 SAAADI. The CDR3 has 12 amino acids. Here the CDR3 DNA reads TGCGCCAGCAGTGGCCAGAGAGGGGGCTACACCTTC. Its translation is CASSGQRGGYTF.

This clone came up once. The chain links TRBV18 to TRBJ2-1; TRBD1 matches at 9 bases. There are 15 residues in the CDR3. Germline V lookup: CDR1 KGHSH, CDR2 LQKENI. Germline trimming cut 0 bases from V and 10 bases from J; bases unmatched to any gene: 7. The CDR3 nucleotides are TGTGCCAGCTCACCACCGAGGGGACAGGGTCCGGAGCAGTTCTTC. This encodes CASSPPRGQGPEQFF.